These 30 T cell receptor beta chains came from one sample sequenced in a study of T cell repertoires in cytomegalovirus infection. Each CDR3 protein is one row after TCRdb ran MiXCR on the reads. The repertoire holds 450,000 to 550,000 distinct CDR3 sequences, 15% to 20% seen once, with more than 20% in the top ten. Input material: CD8+ T cells from PBMCs. The receptors derive from a human donor in good health (CMV status not recorded). Some clones in this sample may be carry-over from other donors' samples.

The rearrangement uses TRBV15 and TRBJ2-2; D might be TRBD1 (6 bases). The CDR3 has 15 amino acids. Trimming shortened V by 1 base and J by 6 bases, and 12 bases separated the two germline ends. Germline V CDR1 and CDR2: LNHNV, YYDKDF (reference sequence). CDR3 sequence (DNA): TGTGCCACCAGCAGAGCAGGGGAATTGGCCGGGGAGCTGTTTTTT. It yields the protein CATSRAGELAGELFF.

This clonotype was detected many times. The chain uses TRBV6-5 and TRBJ1-5; 7 nucleotides agree with TRBD1. Germline trimming cut 4 bases from V and 3 bases from J; bases unmatched to any gene: 6. The germline V gene has CDR1 MNHEY and CDR2 SVGAGI. This CDR3 spans 15 amino acids. The CDR3 is CASSSSGQSNQPQHF. CDR3 DNA: TGTGCCAGCAGTTCCTCGGGACAGTCCAATCAGCCCCAGCATTTT.

The V gene is TRBV11-2, the J gene TRBJ1-2; D is unresolved. V lost 2 bases and J lost 2, with 9 bases in between. This CDR3 is built from 14 residues. Germline CDR1 reads SGHAT; CDR2 reads FQNNGV. The CDR3 sequence is CASSLWPRNYGYTF. CDR3 coding DNA: TGTGCCAGCAGCTTATGGCCCCGCAACTATGGCTACACCTTC.

The sample holds many counts of this clonotype. The chain joins TRBV6-1 to TRBJ1-1, with D perhaps TRBD1 (6 bases). Trimming shortened V by 6 bases and J by 10 bases, and 24 bases separated the two germline ends. In germline, CDR1 is MNHNS, CDR2 SASEGT. The CDR3 contains 15 residues. The CDR3 nucleotides read TGTGCCAGCAGATTCTCCGGGGGGGCGGCCACCCCAGCTTTCTTT. Amino acids: CASRFSGGAATPAFF.

Notes on this clonotype: A much larger clone lies a single base off, so this may be a read error. The V call is TRBV12-3 or TRBV12-4, the J call TRBJ1-1; D is uncertain. Trimming took off 6 bases at V and 0 bases at J, with 14 bases between the two ends. CDR3 size: 15 residues. CDR3 coding DNA: TGTGCCAGCAGAATAATGAGATATATGAACACTGAAGCTTTCTTT. Translating gives CASRIMRYMNTEAFF.

This clonotype was seen many times. J is TRBJ2-5 and V is TRBV12-3 or TRBV12-4; TRBD2 might be the D (7 bases). V lost 3 bases and J 9 bases, leaving 23 bases between the germline ends. The CDR3 is 16 residues long. CDR3 DNA: TGTGCCAGCAGTTTTTCCACGCGGGGGCCACCCGCGTCCCAGTACTTC. It codes for CASSFSTRGPPASQYF.

Worth noting for this clonotype: This could be a read error, since a much larger clone is one nucleotide away. As the CDR3 is not closed by the conserved phenylalanine or tryptophan, this likely results from a read error. V and J are TRBV6-1 and TRBJ2-1, with 11 bases that match TRBD2. The CDR3 is made up of 16 amino acids. From germline, CDR1 is MNHNS and CDR2 SASEGT. J lost 3 bases, V lost 4 bases, and 5 bases had no gene match. The CDR3 region has the DNA TGTGCCAGCAGTGGACTAGCGGGGCTGTTCTACAATGAGCAGTTCTTA. Translating gives CASSGLAGLFYNEQFL.

The chain uses TRBV4-1 and TRBJ2-2, with a weak D call TRBD1 (7 bases). Germline V gives CDR1 MGHRA, CDR2 YSYEKL. Trimming shortened V by 1 base and J by 7 bases, and 19 bases separated the two germline ends. CDR3 length: 17 amino acids. Here the CDR3 DNA reads TGCGCCAGCAGCCAAGGTGGGGCAGGGGGGATCCACGGGGAGCTGTTTTTT. As protein: CASSQGGAGGIHGELFF.

Ten or more counts support this clonotype. This rearrangement joins TRBV12-3 or TRBV12-4 to TRBJ2-1; 13 bases map to TRBD2. The CDR3 is 16 amino acids. V was pared by 8 bases and J by 4 bases, with 8 bases of the junction left unmatched. CDR3 bases: TGTGCCAGCTATCCCCCGGGACTAGCGGGGTACAATGAGCAGTTCTTC. Encoded protein: CASYPPGLAGYNEQFF.

This clonotype was seen repeatedly, ten times or more. The chain joins TRBV7-6 to TRBJ2-1; perhaps TRBD1 as D (6 bases). Germline-derived CDR1 and CDR2 are SGHVS and FNYEAQ. The V and J ends lost 5 bases and 3 bases respectively, with 14 bases between them. The CDR3 is made up of 15 amino acids. The CDR3 DNA reads TGTGCCAGCAGCGGACCAGGGGTTGTCTACAATGAGCAGTTCTTC. Translated: CASSGPGVVYNEQFF.

The chain couples TRBV18 to TRBJ2-1, with 8 bases that match TRBD1. This CDR3 has 14 residues. Germline trimming cut 6 bases from V and 6 bases from J; bases unmatched to any gene: 7. CDR1 KGHSH and CDR2 LQKENI come from the germline V gene. The CDR3 DNA reads as TGTGCCAGCTCCACAGGGGGTAATCGCAATGAGCAGTTCTTC. Protein product: CASSTGGNRNEQFF.

This clonotype showed up many times. The gene calls are TRBV7-9 and TRBJ2-7, with 8 positions matching TRBD2. CDR3 size: 15 residues. Germline V gene lookup returns CDR1 SEHNR and CDR2 FQNEAQ (reference sequence). Trimming took 4 bases from V and 3 from J; bases not matched to a gene: 8. The CDR3 loop reads CASSSSGSSFYEQYF. The CDR3 nucleotides are TGTGCCAGCAGCTCGAGCGGGAGCTCTTTCTACGAGCAGTACTTC.

The V call is TRBV6-2 or TRBV6-3, the J call TRBJ2-2, with 9 bases that match TRBD2. This CDR3 region has 15 residues. Germline assignment: CDR1 MNHEY and CDR2 SVGEGT. Trimming cost V 2 bases and J 4 bases; bases outside gene matches: 2. This CDR3 is CASSYAGGGTGELFF. Here the CDR3 DNA reads TGTGCCAGCAGTTACGCGGGAGGGGGCACCGGGGAGCTGTTTTTT.

This clonotype was seen repeatedly, ten times or more. J is TRBJ2-1 and V is TRBV19, with TRBD2 matching 7 bases. The CDR3 runs to 15 residues. In germline, CDR1 is LNHDA, CDR2 SQIVND (reference sequence). With V trimmed by 3 bases and J by 1 base, 3 bases remained unmatched. The CDR3 DNA reads TGTGCCAGTAGTATTAGCGGGCCTTCCTACAATGAGCAGTTCTTC. Protein: CASSISGPSYNEQFF.

As for this clonotype: Germline and junction disagree at one end, which may indicate a read error. Written as DNA, the CDR3 is TGTGCAAGCAGCCTGATTCATACCCGCAATGAGCAGTTCTTC. This codes for CASSLIHTRNEQFF. This sequence joins TRBV7-8 and TRBJ2-1; D remains unclear. The CDR3 is made up of 14 amino acids. Germline V gene data show CDR1 as SGHVS and CDR2 as FQNEAQ.

The chain uses TRBV19 and TRBJ2-5; D remains unclear. V was trimmed by 4 bases and J by 7 bases, leaving 16 bases between them. The CDR3 is 14 amino acids. CDR1 LNHDA and CDR2 SQIVND come from the germline V gene (reference sequence). CDR3 loop: CASSTGPRPRTQYF. The CDR3 nucleotides are TGTGCCAGTAGTACCGGACCCAGGCCCCGGACCCAGTACTTC.

This clonotype was counted many times. Here the CDR3 DNA reads TGTGCCAGCAGCGTAGACGGGGCCTCTATGGAGACCCAGTACTTC. Translated: CASSVDGASMETQYF. This chain links TRBV9 with TRBJ2-5; tentatively, D is TRBD1 or TRBD2 (5 bases each). This CDR3 is built from 15 residues. V was shortened by 0 bases and J by 5 bases, with 14 bases between the two germline ends. Germline V gives CDR1 SGDLS, CDR2 YYNGEE.

The gene calls are TRBV2 and TRBJ1-2; D is perhaps TRBD1 (5 bases). Trimming pared 8 bases from V and 8 bases from J, leaving 15 bases between. The CDR3 is 12 residues long. CDR1 and CDR2 (germline): SNHLY, FYNNEI. The CDR3: CASWVSRQGYTF. The CDR3 DNA reads TGTGCCAGCTGGGTCTCCAGACAGGGCTACACCTTC. The full variable domain, completed using reference TRBV2 and TRBJ1-2, is EPEVTQTPSHQVTQMGQEVILRCVPISNHLYFYWYRQILGQKVEFLVSFYNNEISEKSEIFDDQFSVERPDGSNFTLKIRSTKLEDSAMYFCASWVSRQGYTFGSGTRLTVV.

As regards this clonotype: This may be a read error, as it is one base from a much larger clone. The chain carries TRBV28 and TRBJ2-3; D is possibly TRBD2 (5 bases). Deletions cut 6 bases from V and 1 base from J, with 17 bases between. This CDR3 spans 16 amino acids. Germline loops: CDR1 MDHEN, CDR2 SYDVKM. CDR3: CASSPIAGNGTDTQYF. Here the CDR3 DNA reads TGTGCCAGCAGCCCAATTGCCGGGAACGGCACAGATACGCAGTATTTT.

This clonotype was seen a few times. The chain is built from TRBV28 and TRBJ2-7; 12 nucleotides agree with TRBD2. Germline V gene lookup returns CDR1 MDHEN and CDR2 SYDVKM. This CDR3 comprises 14 residues. Losses at the gene ends were 6 bases for V and 6 bases for J; bases not matched to a gene: 6. The CDR3 DNA sequence: TGTGCCAGCAGCCCCCGGACTAGCGGGACCGAGCAGTACTTC. This encodes CASSPRTSGTEQYF. The whole variable domain, remainder taken from reference TRBV28 and TRBJ2-7, is DVKVTQSSRYLVKRTGEKVFLECVQDMDHENMFWYRQDPGLGLRLIYFSYDVKMKEKGDIPEGYSVSREKKERFSLILESASTNQTSMYLCASSPRTSGTEQYFGPGTRLTVT.

This clonotype was detected ten times or more. This chain links TRBV27 with TRBJ2-3; TRBD2 agrees at 7 bases. The length of the CDR3 is 17 residues. The J segment lost 2 bases and the V segment lost 4 bases, leaving 12 bases of the junction unmatched. The V gene's germline CDR1 is MNHEY and CDR2 SMNVEV (reference sequence). The CDR3 sequence: CASSYPPGEGFTDTQYF. As DNA, the CDR3 is TGTGCCAGCAGTTACCCCCCGGGGGAGGGATTCACAGATACGCAGTATTTT.

This clonotype has at least ten counts. The chain carries TRBV11-2 and TRBJ2-1; TRBD2 aligns across 9 bases. The J segment lost 4 bases and the V segment lost 3 bases, leaving 7 bases of the junction unmatched. Germline V gene lookup returns CDR1 SGHAT and CDR2 FQNNGV. CDR3 length: 16 residues. The CDR3 DNA is TGTGCCAGCAGCTTTAGGCTAGCGGGATTATACAATGAGCAGTTCTTC. Protein: CASSFRLAGLYNEQFF.

This clonotype appeared a few times. The chain carries TRBV4-1 and TRBJ2-7; 8 bases align to TRBD2. The junction had 13 bases not matched to a gene; V was cut back by 3 bases and J by 6 bases. CDR1 and CDR2 from the germline V gene are MGHRA and YSYEKL. The CDR3 extends over 16 amino acids. The CDR3 sequence is CASSQSGLVDKSEQYF. The CDR3 nucleotides are TGCGCCAGCAGCCAGTCGGGACTAGTGGATAAGAGCGAGCAGTACTTC.

This clonotype has at least ten counts. The V gene is TRBV29-1, the J gene TRBJ1-3; no clear D gene. V lost 6 bases and J 6 bases, leaving 15 bases between the germline ends. This CDR3 spans 13 amino acids. Germline loops: CDR1 SQVTM, CDR2 ANQGSEA. CDR3 amino acids: CSVHSSTENTIYF. The CDR3 DNA reads as TGCAGCGTCCACAGTTCCACGGAAAACACCATATATTTT. Using reference TRBV29-1 and TRBJ1-3 for the parts outside the CDR3, the full variable domain is SAVISQKPSRDICQRGTSLTIQCQVDSQVTMMFWYRQQPGQSLTLIATANQGSEATYESGFVIDKFPISRPNLTFSTLTVSNMSPEDSSIYLCSVHSSTENTIYFGEGSWLTVV.

In this sample, this clonotype turned up many times. This sequence joins TRBV12-3 or TRBV12-4 and TRBJ1-5; D remains unclear. Trimming removed 5 bases from V and 5 bases from J, with 19 bases in between. The CDR3 spans 16 residues. The CDR3 region is CASSPSLEGYYQPQHF. DNA for the CDR3: TGTGCCAGCAGTCCCTCACTGGAAGGGTATTATCAGCCCCAGCATTTT.

This clonotype came up a few times. The rearrangement joins TRBV20-1 to TRBJ2-7; 7 bases fit TRBD2. With 3 bases clipped from V and 3 bases from J, the junction kept 5 bases outside the gene matches. CDR3 size: 13 residues. Germline V gives CDR1 DFQATT, CDR2 SNEGSKA (reference sequence). CDR3 sequence reads: CSARPSGFYEQYF. CDR3 in DNA: TGCAGTGCTAGGCCTAGCGGATTCTACGAGCAGTACTTC.

The chain links TRBV6-2 or TRBV6-3 to TRBJ2-1, with TRBD2 identical over 8 bases. After removal of 7 bases from V and 1 base from J, the junction contained 9 bases not matched to a gene. The germline gives CDR1 MNHEY, CDR2 SVGEGT. This CDR3 comprises 16 residues. The CDR3: CASNTGGAGSYNEQFF. The CDR3, as DNA: TGTGCCAGCAATACCGGGGGGGCCGGTTCCTACAATGAGCAGTTCTTC.

This clonotype was picked up a small number of times. The chain carries TRBV18 and TRBJ1-6; D not certain. The CDR3 covers 14 residues. V shed 6 bases and J shed 8 bases, with 14 bases lying between them. Germline V gene lookup returns CDR1 KGHSH and CDR2 LQKENI. CDR3 nucleotides: TGTGCCAGCTCCGAGGAGGGTAGGGATTCACCCCTCCACTTT. Its translation: CASSEEGRDSPLHF.

Comments on this clonotype: Since a much larger clone is just one base distant, this may be a read error. CDR3 in DNA: TGTGCCAGCAGTTCGTCTTGTAGGGACACTCACTTC. Its protein is CASSSSCRDTHF. The chain employs TRBV7-4 and TRBJ1-2; D is possibly TRBD1 (6 bases). Germline CDR1 reads SGHVT; CDR2 reads SQSDAQ. The CDR3 is made up of 12 amino acids.

This clonotype was counted between two and nine times. This chain links TRBV27 with TRBJ2-1; 10 nucleotides agree with TRBD2. With 4 bases clipped from V and 9 bases from J, the junction kept 6 bases outside the gene matches. CDR3 length equals 14 residues. Germline CDR1 is MNHEY and CDR2 is SMNVEV (reference sequence). The CDR3 is CASSSGLAYGEQFF. The CDR3 DNA reads as TGTGCCAGCAGTTCGGGACTAGCGTATGGTGAGCAGTTCTTC.